A selection of T cell receptor beta chains follows, all from one sample in a study of human T cells and chemical hapten exposure. TCRdb called the RACE reads again in MiXCR, with one record for every CDR3 protein. Altogether 120,000 or so distinct CDR3 sequences are present, roughly 14% being singletons, with the ten largest covering 2.8%. Material: whole blood, obtained in connection with sensitization to the hapten diphenylcyclopropenone (DPC). Every receptor here comes from a woman aged 18-29 years with alopecia areata. Some clones in this sample may be carry-over from other donors' samples. The CDR3 runs from the conserved cysteine through the conserved F or W. A D gene is named only where the DNA matches it firmly. Only some rows state a clone size, as once, few, many or a class for expanded clones.

TRBJ2-3 TRBV3-1 NA few TGTGCCAGCAGCCGGGGAGGCGGCACAGATACGCAGTATTTT CASSRGGGTDTQYF
TRBJ1-2 TRBV12-3/TRBV12-4 TRBD1 NA TGTGCCAGCAGTCGGGACAGCCGTAACTATGGCTACACCTTC CASSRDSRNYGYTF
TRBJ2-1 TRBV7-3 NA NA TGTGCCAGCAGCTTAGTGGCCCGGATGCAGGGCAATGAGCAGTTCTTC CASSLVARMQGNEQFF
TRBJ2-5 TRBV6-1 NA few TGTGCCAGCAGTGAAGAACCACAAGCCCCGGGACTCCCTGATGAGACCCAGTACTTC CASSEEPQAPGLPDETQYF
TRBJ1-1 TRBV12-3/TRBV12-4 NA many TGTGCCAGCAGTTTAGAGGGTCTACGGGGAGCTTTCTTT CASSLEGLRGAFF
TRBJ2-3 TRBV15 NA NA TGTGCCACCAGACAGGGTATAGCAGATACGCAGTATTTT CATRQGIADTQYF
TRBJ1-5 TRBV28 NA NA TGTGCCAGCAGGCCCCGAGGTGTACAGCAGCCCCAGCATTTT CASRPRGVQQPQHF
TRBJ2-1 TRBV20-1 TRBD2 few TGCAGTGCTAGAGATTTGCTAGCGGTATACAATGAGCAGTTCTTC CSARDLLAVYNEQFF
TRBJ2-7 TRBV7-6 TRBD2 many TGTGCCAGCAGCTTAGCGGCGGGGGCCTACGAGCAGTACTTC CASSLAAGAYEQYF
TRBJ2-3 TRBV20-1 NA NA TGCAGTGCTAGAGGGTCACGCGTTGCGCAGTATTTT CSARGSRVAQYF
TRBJ2-2 TRBV29-1 NA few TGCAGCGTTGTGTTCGCCGGGGAGCTGTTTTTT CSVVFAGELFF
TRBJ2-7 TRBV29-1 NA NA TGCAGCGTCCTTCTCACCGTGACAAGTCCTGCCACCTACGAGCAGTACTTC CSVLLTVTSPATYEQYF
TRBJ1-5 TRBV4-1 NA few TGCGCCAGCAGCCCGGTAGGGGTAGGTCAGCCCCAGCATTTT CASSPVGVGQPQHF
TRBJ2-7 TRBV7-8 TRBD2 many TGTGCCAGCAGCTTGGGGACTATCTGGGGGTACGAGCAGTACTTC CASSLGTIWGYEQYF
TRBJ2-1 TRBV29-1 NA few TGCAGCGTTGTGGGGCCGTTGGGGAACTACAATGAGCAGTTCTTC CSVVGPLGNYNEQFF
TRBJ2-1 TRBV24-1 NA many TGTGCCACCAGTGACTCCGGGGTTGTTAGAGGTAATGAGCAGTTCTTC CATSDSGVVRGNEQFF
TRBJ2-6 TRBV29-1 NA NA TGCAGCGTTGACCCGTCTGGGGCCAACGTCCTGACTTTC CSVDPSGANVLTF
TRBJ2-2 TRBV9 NA NA TGTGCCAGCCGTGTATTTGGGGGCACCGGGGAGCTGTTTTTT CASRVFGGTGELFF
TRBJ2-5 TRBV5-1 NA once TGCGCCAGCAGCCCTAGCGTCGGCGGTGAGACCCAGTACTTC CASSPSVGGETQYF
TRBJ2-7 TRBV18 TRBD1 few TGTGCCAGCTCACCACCACGGACAGGACAGGGCTCCTACGAGCAGTACTTC CASSPPRTGQGSYEQYF
TRBJ2-3 TRBV6-6 NA many TGTGCCAGCAGCCCGGGACAACTGTATGGAGATACGCAGTATTTT CASSPGQLYGDTQYF
TRBJ2-2 TRBV2 NA many TGTGCCAGCGAGTTTTCCCGAAACGGGGAGCTGTTTTTT CASEFSRNGELFF
TRBJ2-6 TRBV7-8 NA NA TGTGCCAGCAGCTTCGATGAGGGAGGGGCCAACGTCCTGACTTTC CASSFDEGGANVLTF
TRBJ2-2 TRBV12-3/TRBV12-4 NA few TGTGTTGGTCAAACGAACACCGGGGAGCTGTTTTTT CVGQTNTGELFF
TRBJ1-1 TRBV5-5 NA many TGTGCCAGCAGCTTAAGCTCAACAGGGCTCCCTGAAGCTTTCTTT CASSLSSTGLPEAFF
TRBJ2-7 TRBV7-8 NA NA TGTGCCAGCAGCTTAGCCGGTCAGGAGACCTACGAGCAGTACTTC CASSLAGQETYEQYF
TRBJ2-3 TRBV29-1 NA few TGCAGCGTTGATCGCGAGGGGCCAGATACGCAGTATTTT CSVDREGPDTQYF
TRBJ1-3 TRBV12-3/TRBV12-4 NA few TGTGCCAGCACCTTAATAGGCTCGGGAAACACCATATATTTT CASTLIGSGNTIYF
TRBJ2-7 TRBV20-1 TRBD2 few TGCAGTGCCAGGTGGCTAGCGGAGGACGAGCAGTACTTC CSARWLAEDEQYF
TRBJ1-1 TRBV29-1 NA few TGCAGAGTGAACGGGACTGAAGCTTTCTTT CRVNGTEAFF
TRBJ2-5 TRBV12-5 NA NA TGTGCTAGTGGTTTGGTAGGGGAGGCACAAGAGACCCAGTACTTC CASGLVGEAQETQYF
TRBJ2-7 TRBV6-5 TRBD1 many TGTGCCAGCAGCTCGGGACAGTCCTACGAGCAGTACTTC CASSSGQSYEQYF
TRBJ2-2 TRBV12-3/TRBV12-4 TRBD2 NA TGTGCCAGCAGTCCCTCCGGGACTAGGAACACCGGGGAGCTGTTTTTT CASSPSGTRNTGELFF
TRBJ2-1 TRBV4-1 TRBD2 NA TGCGCCAGCAGCCAAGGAGCGGGGGGGACCTACAATGAGCAGTTCTTC CASSQGAGGTYNEQFF
TRBJ2-7 TRBV6-2/TRBV6-3 TRBD1 NA TGTGCCAGCAGTTCCGGGACAGTCCCCCGAGGTGAGCAGTACTTC CASSSGTVPRGEQYF
TRBJ1-1 TRBV2 NA many TGTGCCAGCAGGACACAGGAGAACACTGAAGCTTTCTTT CASRTQENTEAFF
TRBJ2-5 TRBV10-3 NA NA TGTGCCACCCTCAGGGCCCAAGAGACCCAGTACTTC CATLRAQETQYF
TRBJ1-4 TRBV3-1 NA few TGTGCCAGCAGCCAAGTGACGGCTGAAAAACTGTTTTTT CASSQVTAEKLFF
TRBJ1-1 TRBV6-1 NA NA TGTGCCAGCAATAGGTTTACGCCATATCCTAACACTGAAGCTTTCTTT CASNRFTPYPNTEAFF
TRBJ1-1 TRBV11-2 NA NA TGTGCCAGCAGGACCGGGGGGAACACTGAAGCTTTCTTT CASRTGGNTEAFF
TRBJ2-3 TRBV5-4 NA NA TGTGCCAGCAGCGGACGGTTTAGCACAGATACGCAGTATTTT CASSGRFSTDTQYF
TRBJ1-1 TRBV18 TRBD1 once TGTGCCAGCTCACGATTACAGGGGACTGAAGCTTTCTTT CASSRLQGTEAFF
TRBJ1-1 TRBV7-2 TRBD1 NA TGTGCCAGCAGCCCCCGGACAGGGGGCACTGAAGCTTTCTTT CASSPRTGGTEAFF
TRBJ2-4 TRBV7-2 NA few TGTGCCAGCAGCTTAGCGGGGCAGGGGAGGTTAGCCAAAAACATTCAGTACTTC CASSLAGQGRLAKNIQYF
TRBJ2-7 TRBV28 NA NA TGTGCCAGCAGTTTACGCCCGTGGGGGGCCTACGAGCAGTACTTC CASSLRPWGAYEQYF
TRBJ2-7 TRBV12-3/TRBV12-4 NA NA TGTGCCAGCAGTTTTATGAGAGGAGAGCAGTACTTC CASSFMRGEQYF
TRBJ2-3 TRBV7-9 TRBD2 few TGTGCCAGCAGCTTCAGCGGGGTCGGAGATACGCAGTATTTT CASSFSGVGDTQYF
TRBJ2-3 TRBV2 TRBD2 NA TGTGCCAGCAGTGAAGCTTCTAGCGGGGCCTACGTGGAAGATACGCAGTATTTT CASSEASSGAYVEDTQYF
TRBJ2-7 TRBV27 NA NA TGTGCCAGCAGTTTAACCGGGACAAGGGGGTACGAGCAGTACTTC CASSLTGTRGYEQYF
TRBJ2-3 TRBV5-4 TRBD2 many TGTGCCAGCAGCTCGGACGGGGGGGCCAGCACAGATACGCAGTATTTT CASSSDGGASTDTQYF
TRBJ2-3 TRBV10-3 NA few TGTGCCACCTCCTTCGGCACAGATACGCAGTATTTT CATSFGTDTQYF
TRBJ1-4 TRBV18 NA NA TGTGCCAGCTCACTACAGGGTGCGGCTAATGAAAAACTGCTTTTT CASSLQGAANEKLLF
TRBJ2-5 TRBV5-5 TRBD1 few TGTGCCAGCAGCTTGGGGACAGGACAAGAGACCCAGTACTTC CASSLGTGQETQYF
TRBJ1-1 TRBV12-3/TRBV12-4 NA NA TGTGCCAGCAGTTTCCGGTTGGGGACTGAAGCTTTCTTT CASSFRLGTEAFF
TRBJ1-1 TRBV20-1 NA few TGCAGTGCCCGCTCTAGGATGAACACTGAAGCTTTCTTT CSARSRMNTEAFF